The 26 T cell receptor beta chains below all came from one sample that was sequenced in a study of regulatory T cells in long-lasting Graves disease. Through Arm-PCR of CDR3 regions and iRepertoire HTBI primers, TCR beta libraries were built. TCRdb reanalysed the multiplex PCR reads using MiXCR and keeps one entry per CDR3 protein. In the table there are roughly 430,000 distinct CDR3 sequences, around 17% of which are singletons. Time point here: newly diagnosed GD, antithyroid drugs for less than 3 months. Generation of the TCR library employed RNA extracted from PBMCs. These data also featured in a second study, about T cells in Graves' hyperthyroidism and ophthalmopathy.

The specimen was peripheral blood mononuclear cells (PBMCs), collected at new diagnosis, from a patient treated with antithyroid drugs. The source is a woman aged 25 to 39 with Graves disease.

The CDR3 here is CASSYSYGAGQPQHF. The CDR3 DNA sequence: TGTGCCAGCAGTTACTCGTACGGGGCCGGGCAGCCCCAGCATTTT. V and J are TRBV6-5 and TRBJ1-5, with D possibly matching TRBD1 (5 bases). Trimming removed 0 bases at V and 7 bases at J, with 13 bases between. This CDR3 region has 15 residues. Germline loops: CDR1 MNHEY, CDR2 SVGAGI.

This chain links TRBV4-1 with TRBJ1-1, with TRBD1 as a possible D gene (6 bases). V lost 1 base, J lost 2 bases, and 17 bases lay in between. The CDR3 is 17 residues long. Germline assignment: CDR1 MGHRA and CDR2 YSYEKL. The CDR3 sequence is CASSQGRTGLRNTEAFF. Written as DNA, the CDR3 is TGCGCCAGCAGCCAAGGGCGAACAGGGTTAAGAAACACTGAAGCTTTCTTT.

The rearrangement links TRBV20-1 to TRBJ2-5; possible D gene TRBD2, 6 bases. The V and J ends lost 4 bases and 1 base respectively, with 34 bases between them. There are 21 residues in the CDR3. Germline V gene lookup returns CDR1 DFQATT and CDR2 SNEGSKA (reference sequence). CDR3 protein: CSATGTRKNRDSRTTQETQYF. CDR3 in DNA: TGCAGTGCTACTGGGACGCGAAAAAACCGGGACTCCCGAACGACCCAAGAGACCCAGTACTTC.

The V and J genes are TRBV24-1 and TRBJ2-2; D may correspond to TRBD1 or TRBD2 (5 bases each). In germline, CDR1 is KGHDR, CDR2 SFDVKD. Trimming shortened V by 9 bases and J by 8 bases, and 18 bases separated the two germline ends. The CDR3 loop spans 14 amino acids. The CDR3 coding sequence is TGTGCCACCGGGGGAGACATCCCGACGGGGGAGCTGTTTTTT. As protein: CATGGDIPTGELFF.

This clonotype was counted many times. The chain employs TRBV28 and TRBJ2-1, with a possible D match to TRBD2 (7 bases). The germline gives CDR1 MDHEN, CDR2 SYDVKM. The V end was cut by 9 bases, the J end by 9 bases, with 15 bases between. The CDR3 is made up of 12 amino acids. The CDR3: CASLGGTTEQFF. DNA for the CDR3: TGTGCCAGTCTAGGGGGGACTACTGAGCAGTTCTTC.

The chain couples TRBV29-1 to TRBJ2-1, with 11 nucleotides matching TRBD2. V shed 6 bases and J 8 bases; nucleotides not matched to a gene: 6. From germline, CDR1 is SQVTM and CDR2 ANQGSEA. This CDR3 region has 13 residues. In DNA form, the CDR3 reads TGCAGCGTAGCCGGGACTAGCGGTGATGAGCAGTTCTTC. Its translation is CSVAGTSGDEQFF.

The J gene is TRBJ2-4, the V gene TRBV7-2; D not certain. This CDR3 region has 17 residues. V lost 3 bases to trimming and J lost 1 base, with 16 bases between them. Germline V gene lookup returns CDR1 SGHTA and CDR2 FQGNSA. CDR3 bases: TGTGCCAGCAGCTTCACTGGAGCGCCCTACGCCAAAAACATTCAGTACTTC. Amino acid sequence: CASSFTGAPYAKNIQYF.

This clonotype was detected a few times. The rearrangement joins TRBV19 to TRBJ2-5, with 7 bases fitting TRBD2. Per germline, CDR1 LNHDA and CDR2 SQIVND (reference sequence). This CDR3 spans 16 amino acids. V lost 5 bases, J lost 4 bases, and 13 bases stayed unmatched. The CDR3 is CASSSHQTSIAETQYF. CDR3 bases: TGTGCCAGTAGTTCGCACCAGACTAGCATTGCAGAGACCCAGTACTTC.

This clonotype was picked up many times. The chain carries TRBV6-5 and TRBJ1-3, with unresolved D. Germline CDR1 reads MNHEY; CDR2 reads SVGAGI. The CDR3 is 14 amino acids. V lost 3 bases and J lost 4, with 10 bases in between. The CDR3 DNA follows: TGTGCCAGCAGTTATCGGGGATCCGGAAACACCATATATTTT. Translation: CASSYRGSGNTIYF.

This clonotype has a count of ten or more. The V gene is TRBV28, the J gene TRBJ2-2, with unresolved D. This CDR3 is built from 15 residues. V was cut by 3 bases and J by 4 bases, with 12 bases left in between. CDR1 MDHEN and CDR2 SYDVKM come from the germline V gene. DNA for the CDR3: TGTGCCAGCAGTTTGGTGCCAGTGGGCACCGGGGAGCTGTTTTTT. It encodes CASSLVPVGTGELFF.

Regarding this clonotype: This may stem from a read error, because a much larger clone lies one nucleotide away. The chain is built from TRBV9 and TRBJ1-2; the match to TRBD1 covers 7 bases. This CDR3 comprises 24 residues. V lost 0 bases to trimming and J lost 2 bases; unmatched junction nucleotides: 31. CDR1 is SGDLS, CDR2 YYNGEE, per germline. The CDR3 bases are TGTGCCAGCAGCGTAGTTTCCCAAGACAGGGACTTGGGGAGGCTAAGCGCATACAACTATGGCTACACCTTC. Its protein is CASSVVSQDRDLGRLSAYNYGYTF.

Many counts were recorded for this clonotype. The chain is built from TRBV13 and TRBJ2-1; D unresolved. From germline, CDR1 is PRHDT and CDR2 FYEKMQ (reference sequence). V dropped 1 base and J dropped 0 bases, with 7 bases sitting between them. The CDR3 is 15 amino acids. The CDR3 region is CASSLDTSSYNEQFF. In DNA form, the CDR3 reads TGTGCCAGCAGCTTAGACACGAGCTCCTACAATGAGCAGTTCTTC.

This clonotype has ten or more counts. V is TRBV7-2 and J is TRBJ2-7, with D uncertain. There are 17 residues in the CDR3. From germline, CDR1 is SGHTA and CDR2 FQGNSA. V was cut by 7 bases and J by 0 bases, with 22 bases left in between. CDR3 DNA sequence: TGTGCCAGCACCTGGAAGGTGGATGCGAGTGGCTCCTACGAGCAGTACTTC. As protein: CASTWKVDASGSYEQYF.

This clonotype was seen at least ten times. The chain recombines TRBV11-2 with TRBJ2-3, with 7 bases fitting TRBD2. V lost 4 bases, J lost 2 bases, and 6 bases stayed unmatched. This CDR3 is 15 amino acids long. CDR1 and CDR2 from the germline V gene are SGHAT and FQNNGV. DNA for the CDR3: TGTGCCAGCAGCTCGTTGGAGCGGGACACAGATACGCAGTATTTT. It is translated as CASSSLERDTDTQYF.

This clonotype has ten or more counts. The rearrangement links TRBV28 to TRBJ1-5; the D gene is possibly TRBD1 (5 bases). The CDR3 is 18 amino acids. Trimming took 4 bases from V and 1 from J, leaving 20 bases between them. In germline, CDR1 is MDHEN, CDR2 SYDVKM. The CDR3 DNA reads as TGTGCCAGCAGTTCGTACAGGTTTTCAACACCGAGCAATCAGCCCCAGCATTTT. Protein sequence: CASSSYRFSTPSNQPQHF.

This clonotype was observed many times. This rearrangement joins TRBV24-1 to TRBJ2-7; 8 bases align to TRBD1. This CDR3 spans 13 amino acids. V trimming: 9 bases; J trimming: 2 bases; junction bases outside the gene matches: 5. Germline loops: CDR1 KGHDR, CDR2 SFDVKD. The DNA for the CDR3 is TGTGCCACCGGACAGGGTGGGACCTACGAGCAGTACTTC. This encodes CATGQGGTYEQYF.

This clonotype was recorded a few times. A much more abundant neighbour one base away suggests this may be a read error. This CDR3 is missing its conserved last phenylalanine or tryptophan, likely due to a read error. The chain employs TRBV6-5 and TRBJ2-7; 8 bases map to TRBD2. The CDR3 runs 16 residues. Germline V gene sequence: CDR1 MNHEY, CDR2 SVGAGI. V trimming: 0 bases; J trimming: 3 bases; junction bases outside the gene matches: 7. CDR3 in amino acids: CASSYSQKREYYEQYL. DNA of the CDR3: TGTGCCAGCAGTTACTCGCAGAAGCGGGAGTACTACGAGCAGTACCTC.

The table lists this clonotype with many counts. This chain uses TRBV7-9 with TRBJ2-3; unclear D gene. The V end was cut by 7 bases, the J end by 2 bases, with 13 bases between. Looked up from germline, CDR1 is SEHNR and CDR2 is FQNEAQ (reference sequence). This CDR3 comprises 14 residues. CDR3 nucleotide sequence: TGTGCCAGCACCCCAGCGAGGTCCACAGATACGCAGTATTTT. Translating it yields CASTPARSTDTQYF.

The chain couples TRBV27 to TRBJ1-5, with D perhaps matching TRBD1 (5 bases). Germline V gene lookup returns CDR1 MNHEY and CDR2 SMNVEV (reference sequence). The CDR3 covers 16 residues. V lost 6 bases, J lost 3 bases, and 18 bases lay in between. This chain's CDR3 is CASRGRGPIDNQPQHF. CDR3 nucleotides: TGTGCCAGCAGGGGACGAGGCCCTATAGACAATCAGCCCCAGCATTTT.

This clonotype was recorded at least ten times. This rearrangement joins TRBV12-3 or TRBV12-4 to TRBJ2-2; 10 nucleotides line up with TRBD2. CDR3 length: 16 amino acids. V dropped 6 bases and J dropped 5; count of bases not matched to a gene: 9. CDR3 coding DNA: TGTGCCAGCAGCCTAATAGCGGGAGGCCGTACCGGGGAGCTGTTTTTT. This encodes CASSLIAGGRTGELFF.

This clonotype came up many times. This chain's CDR3 is CASSSRAGENNEQFF. In DNA, the CDR3 is TGTGCCAGCAGCTCACGTGCGGGGGAAAACAATGAGCAGTTCTTC. V and J are TRBV3-1 and TRBJ2-1; 7 bases fit TRBD2. This CDR3 comprises 15 residues. Germline CDR1 is LGHDT and CDR2 is YNNKEL (reference sequence). Trimming removed 5 bases from V and 5 bases from J; junction bases left unmatched: 9.

This chain joins TRBV20-1 and TRBJ2-1, with 10 positions matching TRBD2. CDR1 DFQATT and CDR2 SNEGSKA come from the germline V gene (reference sequence). V shed 0 bases and J 6 bases; nucleotides not matched to a gene: 8. There are 16 residues in the CDR3. CDR3 sequence: CSARDSSSGSPNEQFF. The CDR3 coding sequence is TGCAGTGCTAGAGATTCGTCTAGCGGGAGCCCCAATGAGCAGTTCTTC.

This clonotype showed up many times. The chain joins TRBV2 to TRBJ2-3; TRBD2 aligns across 7 bases. This CDR3 contains 13 residues. V shed 8 bases and J 1 base; nucleotides not matched to a gene: 3. The V gene's germline CDR1 is SNHLY and CDR2 FYNNEI. CDR3 residues: CASGGVGTDTQYF. In nucleotides, the CDR3 is TGTGCCAGCGGGGGGGTAGGCACAGATACGCAGTATTTT.

This clonotype was detected many times. The genes are TRBV7-8 and TRBJ2-7; D possibly matches TRBD1 or TRBD2 (5 bases each). The V end lost 7 bases, the J end lost 3 bases, and 22 bases lay between the germline ends. The CDR3 has 16 amino acids. The germline CDR1 and CDR2 sequences are SGHVS and FQNEAQ. The CDR3 here is CASTDLGAKGRYEQYF. The CDR3 coding sequence is TGTGCCAGCACCGACCTCGGGGCTAAGGGCCGCTACGAGCAGTACTTC.

This clonotype was seen many times. The CDR3 loop is CASSPTSDRSSYNEQFF. CDR3 DNA sequence: TGTGCCAGCTCACCAACTAGCGATAGGAGCTCCTACAATGAGCAGTTCTTC. The V and J genes are TRBV18 and TRBJ2-1; the match to TRBD2 covers 7 bases. With V trimmed by 2 bases and J by 0 bases, 7 bases remained unmatched. The CDR3 has 17 amino acids. Germline values: CDR1 KGHSH, CDR2 LQKENI.

This clonotype was observed at least ten times. This chain uses TRBV3-1 with TRBJ2-7; D is undetermined. Trimming left V 3 bases short and J 2 bases short, with 11 bases between. This CDR3 region has 14 residues. Germline V gene sequence: CDR1 LGHDT, CDR2 YNNKEL (reference sequence). The CDR3 DNA is TGTGCCAGCAGCCATGGATTCCTAACCTACGAGCAGTACTTC. As protein: CASSHGFLTYEQYF.